This TCR beta chain comes out of a study of shared clonotypes between healthy human individuals. On the study more broadly: Researchers drew samples from a couple of women and a few men aged 18 to 49.

The authors split each subset's genomic DNA evenly across several immunoSEQ plates. Measured with immunoSEQ multiplex PCR; TCRdb has only the in-frame clones, and not every one. The sample lists about 1.9 million clones, 90% to 95% occurring once. With regard to this clone: Its antigen remains unknown.

General study findings and limits: Clonotype sharing among the donors was expected to vary with sequencing depth.

The naive CD8 fraction comprised CD45RO-negative cells positively selected for CCR7 and excluded terminally differentiated effector memory CD45RA+ cells. Healthy HIV-negative adults without recent acute infections or vaccinations served as donors. Looked up from germline, CDR1 is GTSNPN and CDR2 is SVGIG (reference sequence). V dropped 0 bases and J dropped 0 bases, with 9 bases sitting between them. The CDR3 extends over 15 amino acids. This sequence originates from a man between 18 and 35 years old in good health. Some clones in this sample may be carry-over from other donors' samples. V is TRBV30 and J is TRBJ2-4, with D unclear. Sequencing used naive CD8+ T cells from PBMCs. In DNA, the CDR3 is TGTGCCTGGAGTGTAACGCATCTAGCCAAAAACATTCAGTACTTC. It specifies CAWSVTHLAKNIQYF.